These 5 T cell receptor beta chains came from one sample sequenced in a study of tissue T cells after allogeneic stem cell transplantation. Specified time point: mouse harvest day 7 after allogeneic transplant. Tail vein injection delivered 10^7 T-cell-depleted bone marrow cells and 10^6 splenic CD5+ T cells. Some clones are missing from TCRdb's copy, which holds only in-frame ones; the method was immunoSEQ multiplex PCR. The sample gives over 7,000 clones, around half of which show up once; 7.1% is in the top ten. The sequencing sample was made of gut tissue. All receptors come from a female BALB/c mouse given C57BL/6 T cells with graft-versus-host disease after an allogeneic hematopoietic cell transplant.

In the case of this clone: The germline and genes are mouse ones. The DNA ends 1 residue before the CDR3 does, and the rest of the CDR3 is filled in from the germline J gene. The chain links TRBV23 to TRBJ2-7; the D call TRBD2 from the table was never checked on the DNA. This CDR3 spans 15 amino acids. The germline CDR1 and CDR2 sequences are KGHTA and FQNQQP. The DNA read from the CDR3 is TGCTCCAGCAGTCAATCACTGGGGAGCTCCTATGAACAGTAC. Amino acids: CSSSQSLGSSYEQY. The entire CDR3 reads CSSSQSLGSSYEQYF.

In regard to this clone: Each gene name is a mouse one. The read comes to an end 1 residue before the CDR3 does, leaving the germline J gene to fill in the end. This chain joins TRBV12-1 and TRBJ2-4, with D possibly being TRBD1 or TRBD2 (6 bases each). Trimming shortened V by 0 bases and J by 1 base, and 7 bases separated the two germline ends. The CDR3 contains 14 residues. Germline V lookup: CDR1 SGHSN, CDR2 HYEKVE. Incomplete CDR3 DNA: TGTGCCAGCTCTCTCAGGGGGGGTCAAAACACCTTGTAC. Its protein product is CASSLRGGQNTLY. The whole CDR3 sequence is CASSLRGGQNTLYF.

This clone is classed as medium-sized. All gene names here are mouse names. The read ends 1 residue before the CDR3 terminus; that terminus is restored from the germline J gene. The chain is built from TRBV3 and TRBJ1-4; 10 bases fit TRBD1. Germline CDR1 SNHLY, CDR2 FYNGKV (reference sequence). CDR3 length equals 14 residues. The V gene end was trimmed by 4 bases and the J gene end by 6 bases; junction bases not matched to a gene: 2. The CDR3 spells CASSSGTGDERLFF. CDR3 DNA (partial): TGTGCCAGCAGCTCCGGGACAGGGGACGAAAGATTATTT.

This clone appeared a few times. Mouse gene names and germline throughout. The CDR3 is cut off 1 residue early in the read; its end comes from the germline J gene. This sequence joins TRBV15 and TRBJ2-7; 7 nucleotides agree with TRBD2. The germline V gene has CDR1 SGHND and CDR2 FRSKSL. V dropped 1 base and J dropped 4; count of bases not matched to a gene: 4. The CDR3 is 14 amino acids. The chain's CDR3 is CASSLDSLGYEQYF. The CDR3 DNA, read in part, is TGTGCCAGCAGTTTAGATTCACTGGGGTATGAACAGTAC.

Concerning this clone itself: Each gene name is a mouse one. CDR3 amino acids: CASSLLGGQDTQYF. The CDR3 DNA, read in part, is TGTGCCAGCAGTCTCCTGGGGGGGCAAGACACCCAGTAC. The chain recombines TRBV13-1 with TRBJ2-5, with TRBD2 identical over 9 bases. Read data end 1 residue before the CDR3 end; the end is taken from the germline J gene. Per the germline V gene, CDR1 is NSHNY and CDR2 is SYGAGN. The CDR3 covers 14 residues. Trimming cost V 4 bases and J 3 bases; bases outside gene matches: 3.